This record covers a single T cell receptor beta chain. Its antigen is still unknown. The data derive from a study of OX40 agonist ivuxolimab in advanced cancers. About the study: The eligibility criteria allowed prior anti-PD-1, anti-PD-L1 or anti-CTLA-4 therapy, and 40% had some. Findings of the study overall: CD4+ and CD8+ T cells in blood underwent clonal expansion by week 6 at 0.1 to 3.0 mg/kg. The study found that CD8+ T cells averaged more expanded clones than CD4+.

Sampling times: baseline, cycle 4 day 1, cycle 7 day 1. TCRdb's copy holds only in-frame clones and misses some; the assay was immunoSEQ multiplex PCR. The data show roughly 60,000 clones, with roughly 84% seen just once and 2.5% to 3.5% held by the top ten. Germline assignment: CDR1 LNHDA and CDR2 SQIVND (reference sequence). Trimming shortened V by 1 base and J by 7 bases, and 11 bases separated the two germline ends. The CDR3 is made up of 13 amino acids. The V call is TRBV19, the J call TRBJ2-7; D might be TRBD2 (5 bases). This TCR derives from an adult with an advanced solid tumor such as melanoma, head and neck, liver or kidney cancer. Specimen: CD4+ or CD8+ T cells sorted from blood, collected in a trial of the OX40 agonist ivuxolimab. The CDR3 DNA is TGTGCCAGTAGTATAGGGTACGAGGGAGAGCAGTACTTC. Protein product: CASSIGYEGEQYF.